This record concerns one T cell receptor (beta chain) sequence. Antigen: not known. The sample originates from a study of T cells after yellow fever vaccination. On the study more broadly: Each low-cell-number fraction was prepared by means of SMART-Seq v4 Ultra Low Input.

Overall study results and limits: Shared CD4/CD8 clonotypes were a small share, likely from convergent recombination. A secondary response was less intense yet reached its peak sooner, at day 5 versus 15.

5'RACE template switching added a universal primer site and UMIs to TCR cDNA. TCRdb reanalysed the 5' RACE reads using MiXCR and keeps one entry per CDR3 protein. The table has about 350,000 distinct CDR3 sequences, around a tenth seen once. Material: PBMCs, obtained on the day of the first yellow fever vaccination. This sequence originates from a man between 18 and 35 years old who received the YFV17D yellow fever vaccine.

The DNA for the CDR3 is TGCAGTGCCCACTCGGGGACAGGGATTACCGAGCAGTACTTC. As protein: CSAHSGTGITEQYF. The gene calls are TRBV20-1 and TRBJ2-7, with TRBD1 matching over 9 bases. Germline V gives CDR1 DFQATT, CDR2 SNEGSKA (reference sequence). The CDR3 sequence is 14 residues long. V was pared by 6 bases and J by 6 bases, with 12 bases of the junction left unmatched.